This TCR beta chain came from a study of spatial heterogeneity in lung cancer. Findings and caveats of the study: Higher tumor mutation counts went along with higher counts of expanded intratumoral alpha and beta TCRs.

Each CDR3 protein is one row after TCRdb ran MiXCR on the 5' RACE reads. Here the sample spans almost 7,500 distinct CDR3 sequences, around 14% being singletons. By sample fraction, this clonotype is medium-sized (0.01 to 0.1%). Its antigen is undetermined. The time point: sample taken at primary tumor resection. V lost 7 bases and J lost 0, with 10 bases in between. From germline, CDR1 is SEHNR and CDR2 FQNEAQ (reference sequence). This CDR3 contains 13 residues. The input for sequencing was lung tumor tissue, taken at surgery. The origin of this receptor is a female donor with early-stage non-small cell lung cancer. This chain uses TRBV7-9 with TRBJ2-7; D call uncertain. DNA of the CDR3: TGTGCCAGCACAAGTCCCATCTCCTACGAGCAGTACTTC. Amino acids: CASTSPISYEQYF.